This TCR beta chain originates from a study of cytomegalovirus exposure and HLA in healthy donors (dated by TCRdb to about 2017). In the study overall: In an earlier analysis of about 560 of the donors, about 270 Gb of sequence data and 90 million to 120 million unique TCR beta sequences from 180 million or so T cells were reported. Approximately 300 gigabases of sequencing data and approximately 80 million unique TCR sequences were included in an early release covering roughly 600 HLA-typed donors. Of the roughly 430 genotyped donors, about 84% fell in the genetic ancestry cluster associated with self-reported Caucasian donors. The study was designed to test whether signatures of past pathogen exposure could be identified by cataloging public T cell receptors. The T cell repertoires of 550 to 850 subjects were profiled by immunosequencing and related to cytomegalovirus serostatus. Besides the first cohort of approximately 710 subjects, a separate validation cohort made up of 120 different subjects was used. To predict cytomegalovirus infection status, the study brought together high-throughput TCR immunosequencing, statistical association of individual TCRs with disease status, and machine learning. A later analysis re-examined previously published TCR beta repertoires from 610 or so donors and added high-resolution HLA genotyping to investigate patterns of TCR occurrence. Rather than drawing on any new phenotypic data, the later analysis identified candidate immune exposures from TCR beta sequences and the way those sequences occurred across donors. An earlier analysis of 587 of the donors used high-throughput TCR beta sequencing to judge whether each TCR beta V gene segment behaved as functional or pseudogenic. Donor age, sex, ethnicity and CMV serostatus were compiled together with the repertoire data. A later genetic analysis took genome-wide SNP genotypes for about 55% of the 666 donors and used that subset as a discovery cohort. Every repertoire in the discovery cohort had been generated on one and the same sequencing platform. HLA typing covered class I and class II loci at four-digit resolution. Typing coverage differed by locus: A, B, C, DRB1 and DQB1 were typed in roughly 629-630 donors, DQA1 in approximately 520, DPA1 in some 570, and DPB1 in 400 to 480. Roughly 5 DR-DQ haplotypes were handled as single units for association and clustering because linkage in the cohort was strong. Across 398 genotyped donors of the cohort, an average of roughly 250,000 unique TCR beta nucleotide sequences per donor were sequenced, and 15% to 20% of those sequences were non-productive. The full study reports these points: Linkage disequilibrium might explain the correlated functional status among segregating V segments, but an unknown experimental factor could not be ruled out. Because the 87-base-pair reads could not distinguish some IMGT-functional V segments, including TRBV6-2 and TRBV6-3, those segments were excluded. The classifier was reported to diagnose cytomegalovirus status with high specificity and sensitivity in both the original cohort and the validation cohort. In an earlier analysis of fewer than 750 of the donors, most TCR beta V segments were observed in productive rearrangements about 87% or about 30% of the time, broadly matching IMGT annotations. A cluster of highly shared sequence variants was judged likely to be a technical artifact of the sequencing pipeline. In a later analysis, the rate of TCR association differed among HLA loci, with DRB1 alleles having the most associated TCRs and HLA-C alleles having the fewest. In the study, 150 to 200 TCR beta chains were listed as associated with cytomegalovirus. A later analysis associated around 16,000 TCR beta sequences with specific HLA alleles at a false discovery rate of 0.05. Only TCR beta chains were sequenced in this cohort, and the absence of alpha or paired-chain data limited detectable features. Because counts were too low, 15 or so rarely observed V segments, including chromosome 9 orphons, were excluded from the earlier analysis of several hundred of the donors. Most TCR sequences were seen in very few donors, while some public TCRs were found in many individuals. In vitro tests confirmed that three of the cytomegalovirus-associated TCR beta chains recognize cytomegalovirus antigens. V-gene and J-gene trimming of TCR beta chains was associated with a missense DCLRE1C variant in a later genetic analysis, and the association was replicated in an independent cohort. Because HLA typing was missing for some donors at each locus, association tests included only the typed subset. A later analysis reported that several top co-occurrence clusters appeared linked to parvovirus B19, influenza, CMV and Epstein-Barr virus. Most CMV-associated TCR beta chains appeared to be HLA-restricted in a later analysis, and the HLA associations seemed to be driven largely by CMV exposure. A further reported finding was that TCR beta sequences accurately predicted the HLA-A and HLA-B alleles for most subjects in the first cohort. The presence/absence analyses assumed that sequencing depth was roughly uniform across donors, and that assumption may not be true. It was suggested by the authors that the approach could potentially be generalized to other disease states and immunological phenotypes. In a later analysis, HLA-associated TCR beta chains showed more clonal expansion and lower generation probabilities than non-associated chains that were equally common. The only immune exposure information available for the cohort was CMV serostatus. When HLA alleles, especially DR and DQ, strongly co-occurred, attributing TCR associations to individual alleles was difficult. A later genetic analysis reported fewer N-insertions in productive TCRs among donors in an Asian-associated ancestry cluster than the approximately 700-donor mean.

The library was produced with the immunoSEQ multiplex PCR assay. For the multiplex PCR, a mixture combining 60 forward primers for TCR Vbeta segments and 13 reverse primers for TCR Jbeta segments was used. Amplification of the CDR3 region of rearranged TCR beta genes was performed with a multiplex PCR assay on genomic DNA. On the Illumina HiSeq System, the amplified TCR beta libraries were sequenced as 87-base-pair reads. In the authors' own workflow: In a later analysis, around 80 million unique TCR beta chains were counted across the approximately 620 repertoires, and approximately 11 million of these chains were shared by at least two donors. Raw reads were error-corrected and collapsed into unique sequences by a nearest-neighbor algorithm in which closely related sequences were merged to remove PCR and sequencing errors. V, D and J gene segments were assigned by aligning CDR3 sequences to IMGT reference sequences. For a sequence to be retained, a match of at least six nucleotides to both a V gene segment and a J gene segment was required. Rearrangements were called productive when the CDR3 lacked stop codons and stayed in frame with V and J; all others were non-productive. Following IMGT convention, CDR3 was defined as the stretch from the second conserved V-encoded cysteine up to the conserved J-encoded phenylalanine. The earlier analysis of some 550 of the donors excluded any sequence lacking an unambiguous match to a single V gene segment. In an earlier analysis of around 590 of the donors, a V segment was called functional when productive rearrangements were above 56.7%, and segregating when the standard deviation between donors exceeded 5%. To diagnose cytomegalovirus status from the catalog of TCR beta chain sequences, a statistical classification framework was built. V and J gene assignment, in a later analysis, came from comparing TCR nucleotide sequences with IMGT/GENE-DB human TR gene sequences. In a later analysis, CDR3 sequences and most-parsimonious VDJ recombination scenarios were assigned using the TCRdist pipeline. In a later analysis, each TCR beta chain was defined by its CDR3 amino acid sequence together with its V-gene family, and reads lacking a unique V-gene family were excluded. As a way to deal with suspected cross-contamination and a sequencing artifact, a later analysis dropped roughly 620 nucleotide sequences that were highly shared and had low generation probability. A later analysis calculated a clonal expansion index for each public chain from normalized within-repertoire ranks of inferred template counts. In a later analysis, generation probabilities were computed using a VDJ recombination model fitted to out-of-frame rearrangements, and the results were checked against IGoR. A later analysis scored TCR-TCR, TCR-HLA and TCR-CMV co-occurrence with hypergeometric tests, applying a repertoire-size bias correction to TCR pairs. To estimate false discovery rates, a later analysis permuted the HLA or CMV assignments 20 times. A later analysis grouped co-occurring TCRs with DBSCAN, adding TCRdist sequence similarity when clustering within HLA-allele-positive subsets. Repertoires with fewer than 30,000 or more than 120,000 public chains, plus five repertoires with anomalous nucleotide sharing, were excluded from co-occurrence clustering. Drawn from immuneACCESS, this table holds only the in-frame rearrangements with V and J called that TCRdb kept. Clones are partly lost; checked studies trace under half to an unresolved V gene and leave the rest unexplained. The DNA gave D and trimming, while V, J and clone size come from that table. Present in this sample are 170,000 or so clones, around 80% of which were seen just once. 6% to 7.5% of the sample rests with the top ten.

Regarding this clone: What antigen it recognizes has not been identified. Base qualities are missing; no much larger clone stands one base away.

In total, approximately 690 healthy bone marrow donors made up the cohort. All cohort members were sampled while nominally healthy, although unrecorded immune exposures were likely present. The donor tested CMV seropositive and was one of the 289 seropositive cohort members. A peripheral blood sample was collected from each donor, and TCR beta sequencing was performed on peripheral blood mononuclear cells. The Qiagen DNeasy Blood Extraction Kit was used to extract genomic DNA from the blood cell samples. Reading the germline V gene gives CDR1 MNHNS and CDR2 SASEGT. The CDR3 runs 13 amino acids, cysteine and phenylalanine included. The CDR3 DNA has 39 bases and is translated from base 1. A distance of 12 bases separates the germline ends of V and J, which lose 4 bases and 5 bases respectively.

The receptor was derived from a man under 40 in good health and CMV-seropositive. Material for sequencing was PBMCs. In this chain, TRBV6-1 is recombined with TRBJ2-7; a tentative D match to TRBD1 spans 5 bases. CDR3 sequence: CASSVSQGDEQYF. The DNA reads TGTGCCAGCAGTGTATCCCAGGGTGACGAGCAGTACTTC.